This T cell receptor beta chain stems from a study of cytomegalovirus exposure and HLA in healthy donors. Findings and caveats of the study: The only immune exposure information that was available was CMV serostatus. In a later analysis, at a false discovery rate of 0.05, 16,951 TCR beta sequences were associated with HLA alleles. Cytomegalovirus-associated TCR beta chains were listed, numbering 150 to 200. A later analysis linked a missense DCLRE1C variant to TCR beta V- and J-gene trimming.

A remark on this clone: Its antigen is unidentified. The germline gene is not matched at one end of the junction; a read error may be the cause.

Primers: 60 Vbeta forward and 13 Jbeta reverse. Measured with immunoSEQ multiplex PCR; TCRdb has only the in-frame clones, and not every one. The sample consists of some 67,000 clones, 65% to 85% of them appearing once. The germline CDR1 and CDR2 sequences are SEHNR and FQNEAQ (reference sequence). CDR3 length: 15 amino acids. V and J are TRBV7-9 and TRBJ2-1; 8 bases are a match to TRBD2. The specimen sequenced was PBMCs. The receptor comes from a woman aged 30 to 39 in good health and CMV-seronegative. For the CDR3, the DNA is TGTTCCAGCAGCTTAGTAACCCGGGGGGGAAATGAGCAGTTCTTC. Residues: CSSSLVTRGGNEQFF.